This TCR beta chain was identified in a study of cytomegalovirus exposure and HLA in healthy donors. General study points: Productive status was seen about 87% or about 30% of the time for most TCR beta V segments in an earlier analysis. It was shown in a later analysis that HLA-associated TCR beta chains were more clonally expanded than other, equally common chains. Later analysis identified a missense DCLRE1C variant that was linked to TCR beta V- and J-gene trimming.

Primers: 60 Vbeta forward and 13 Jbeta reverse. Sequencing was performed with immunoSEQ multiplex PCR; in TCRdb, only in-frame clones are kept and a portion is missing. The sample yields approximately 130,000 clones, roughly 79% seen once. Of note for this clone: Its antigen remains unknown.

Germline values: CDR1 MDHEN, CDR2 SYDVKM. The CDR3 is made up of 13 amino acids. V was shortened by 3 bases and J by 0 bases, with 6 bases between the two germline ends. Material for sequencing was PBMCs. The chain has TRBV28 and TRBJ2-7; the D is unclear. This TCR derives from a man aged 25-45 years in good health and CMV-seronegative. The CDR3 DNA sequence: TGTGCCAGCAGTTTGGTCAGCTCCTACGAGCAGTACTTC. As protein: CASSLVSSYEQYF.